Described below is a single TCR beta chain sequence and its context. This record comes from a study of OX40 agonist ivuxolimab in advanced cancers. About the study: Aged about 20 to 85 with a mean of roughly 65 years, they were less than 90% male. Earlier anti-PD-1, anti-PD-L1 or anti-CTLA-4 therapy was permitted; roughly 40% had received some.

Baseline, cycle 4 day 1, and cycle 7 day 1 were the blood sampling points. Germline values: CDR1 SGDLS, CDR2 YYNGEE. This CDR3 is 15 amino acids long. After removal of 0 bases from V and 7 bases from J, the junction contained 3 bases not matched to a gene. Sequenced by immunoSEQ multiplex PCR; TCRdb stores in-frame clones only, minus some. Counted here are roughly 42,000 clones, roughly 90% occurring once; the ten biggest clones make up around an eighth. The specimen comprised CD4+ or CD8+ T cells sorted from blood, sampled in a trial of the OX40 agonist ivuxolimab. This receptor was taken from an adult with an advanced solid tumor such as melanoma, head and neck, liver or kidney cancer. The J gene is TRBJ2-1, the V gene TRBV9; 11 bases line up with TRBD2. The CDR3 DNA is TGTGCCAGCAGCGTAGGAACTAGCGGGGGTAATGAGCAGTTCTTC. The encoded protein is CASSVGTSGGNEQFF.